Shown below are 9 T cell receptor beta chains from a single sample sequenced in a study of T cell responses to AZD1222 COVID-19 vaccine. Profiled with immunoSEQ multiplex PCR; TCRdb holds only in-frame clones, not every one. The sample carries more than 110,000 clones, 80% to 95% recorded once. This sample comprised peripheral blood, obtained 28 days after the second AZD1222 dose. Receptors originate from an adult who received the AZD1222 COVID-19 vaccine.

The rearrangement links TRBV28 to TRBJ2-3, with TRBD1 as a possible D gene (7 bases). The CDR3 is 13 residues long. Germline V gene lookup returns CDR1 MDHEN and CDR2 SYDVKM. V gave up 7 bases and J gave up 7 bases, with 15 bases separating them. CDR3 protein: CASIAGGPNTQYF. CDR3 nucleotides: TGTGCCAGCATAGCAGGGGGGCCGAATACGCAGTATTTT.

The chain is built from TRBV7-8 and TRBJ2-3; the D is unclear. This CDR3 region has 14 residues. Germline loops: CDR1 SGHVS, CDR2 FQNEAQ. Trimming left V 0 bases short and J 4 bases short, with 8 bases between. CDR3 in DNA: TGTGCCAGCAGCTTAGCAGGGTTTGCAGATACGCAGTATTTT. The encoded protein is CASSLAGFADTQYF. Full variable domain (remainder filled in from reference TRBV7-8 and TRBJ2-3): GAGVSQSPRYKVAKRGQDVALRCDPISGHVSLFWYQQALGQGPEFLTYFQNEAQLDKSGLPSDRFFAERPEGSVSTLKIQRTQQEDSAVYLCASSLAGFADTQYFGPGTRLTVL.

V usage is TRBV27 and J usage is TRBJ2-1; 10 bases fit TRBD2. The length of the CDR3 is 15 residues. Germline V gene lookup returns CDR1 MNHEY and CDR2 SMNVEV (reference sequence). Trimming removed 5 bases from V and 6 bases from J; junction bases left unmatched: 7. CDR3 region: CASSDSGRALNEQFF. CDR3 nucleotide sequence: TGTGCCAGCAGTGACAGCGGGAGGGCCCTCAATGAGCAGTTCTTC.

The genes are TRBV7-2 and TRBJ1-1; TRBD1 agrees at 8 bases. This CDR3 contains 12 residues. With 5 bases clipped from V and 7 bases from J, the junction kept 3 bases outside the gene matches. Looked up from germline, CDR1 is SGHTA and CDR2 is FQGNSA. CDR3 nucleotide sequence: TGTGCCAGCAGCCTGGGGACAGGTGAAGCTTTCTTT. Its translation: CASSLGTGEAFF.

This sequence joins TRBV19 and TRBJ2-5; 7 bases agree with TRBD2. Germline CDR1 LNHDA, CDR2 SQIVND (reference sequence). The CDR3 has 14 amino acids. V was clipped by 3 bases and J by 11 bases; unmatched bases: 12. The CDR3 is CASSMGGRTDYQYF. The CDR3 DNA sequence: TGTGCCAGTAGTATGGGCGGGAGAACGGACTATCAGTACTTC.

The rearrangement uses TRBV5-3 and TRBJ1-4; D is undetermined. TRBV5-3 falls under the ORF class, with uncertain function. The V end lost 4 bases, the J end lost 8 bases, and 9 bases lay between the germline ends. CDR3 length: 12 amino acids. CDR3 sequence: CARSPVGEKLFF. In DNA, the CDR3 is TGTGCCAGAAGCCCGGTGGGGGAAAAACTGTTTTTT.

The chain couples TRBV7-9 to TRBJ1-1; TRBD1 is a possible D gene (5 bases). V was trimmed by 5 bases and J by 5 bases, leaving 12 bases between them. Germline V gene sequence: CDR1 SEHNR, CDR2 FQNEAQ (reference sequence). This CDR3 is 13 amino acids long. The CDR3 region is CASSPTGETEAFF. The CDR3 nucleotides read TGTGCCAGCAGCCCAACAGGAGAAACTGAAGCTTTCTTT.

This chain joins TRBV10-2 and TRBJ2-7, with 9 bases that match TRBD1. CDR3 length: 15 residues. With V trimmed by 6 bases and J by 4 bases, 10 bases remained unmatched. Germline CDR1 WSHSY, CDR2 SAAADI. The CDR3 coding sequence is TGCGCCAGCAGAGGGGACGGGGGACAGGGTTACGAGCAGTACTTC. Encoded protein: CASRGDGGQGYEQYF.

The V gene is TRBV29-1, the J gene TRBJ2-1; tentatively, D is TRBD1 or TRBD2 (5 bases each). This CDR3 contains 12 residues. Germline CDR1 SQVTM, CDR2 ANQGSEA. V lost 7 bases to trimming and J lost 7 bases, with 14 bases between them. The CDR3 reads CSAGTDWNEQFF. For the CDR3, the DNA is TGCAGCGCCGGGACGGATTGGAATGAGCAGTTCTTC.